This T cell receptor (beta chain) came from a study of regulatory T cells in long-lasting Graves disease. Libraries of TCR beta came from iRepertoire HTBI primers plus Arm-PCR of CDR3 regions. Via MiXCR, TCRdb re-called the multiplex PCR reads, giving one row per CDR3 protein. This table holds 550,000 to 650,000 distinct CDR3 sequences, 15% to 20% found once. Time point in this sample: newly diagnosed GD, antithyroid drugs for less than 3 months. The TCR library used RNA extracted from PBMCs. This sample also appeared in a second study, on T cells in Graves' hyperthyroidism and ophthalmopathy. As reported in that work: Also found in blood were most expanded thyroid clonotypes above 0.001. Ophthalmopathy onset followed model prediction by a median approximately 5.9 months.

Sequenced material: peripheral blood mononuclear cells (PBMCs), taken at new diagnosis, from a patient treated with antithyroid drugs. The TCR comes from a man younger than 35 with Graves disease.

CDR3 in DNA: TGTGCCAGCAGCCAAGATCTTGCGTCCTATGGCTACACCTTC. It codes for CASSQDLASYGYTF. The chain recombines TRBV4-2 with TRBJ1-2, with D uncertain. CDR3 length equals 14 residues. Per germline, CDR1 LGHNA and CDR2 YNFKEQ. V lost 0 bases and J lost 4, with 9 bases in between.